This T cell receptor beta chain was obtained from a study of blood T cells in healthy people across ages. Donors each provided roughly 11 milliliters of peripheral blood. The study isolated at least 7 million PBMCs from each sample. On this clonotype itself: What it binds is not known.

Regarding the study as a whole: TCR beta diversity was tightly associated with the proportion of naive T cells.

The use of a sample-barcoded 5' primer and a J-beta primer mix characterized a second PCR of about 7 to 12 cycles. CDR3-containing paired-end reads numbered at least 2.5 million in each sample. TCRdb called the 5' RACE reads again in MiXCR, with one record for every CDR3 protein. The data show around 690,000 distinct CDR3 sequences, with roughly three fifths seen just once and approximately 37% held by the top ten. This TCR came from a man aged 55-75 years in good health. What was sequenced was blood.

The chain's CDR3 is CAISDLTGGTDTQYF. CDR3 nucleotide sequence: TGTGCCATCAGTGACCTGACAGGGGGAACAGATACGCAGTATTTT. The gene calls are TRBV10-3 and TRBJ2-3, with 9 positions matching TRBD1. CDR1 is ENHRY, CDR2 SYGVKD, per germline. This CDR3 spans 15 amino acids. The J segment lost 3 bases and the V segment lost 3 bases, leaving 4 bases of the junction unmatched.